This note documents a single T cell receptor (beta chain) sequence. The sample holds a few counts of this clonotype. Its antigen target is currently unknown. Base quality data are lacking; no much larger clone is found one base away. The sample originates from a study of T cells in Graves' hyperthyroidism and ophthalmopathy (dated by TCRdb to between 2018 and 2021). In the study overall: Peripheral blood samples were taken at the time of initial diagnosis, prior to any treatment. In six Graves' hyperthyroidism patients, the study also compared T-cell repertoires from thyroid tissue with T-cell repertoires from blood. The paper reports TCR Vbeta CDR3 sequencing of 140 or so peripheral blood samples: some 41 ophthalmopathy, 75 to 80 hyperthyroidism and around 17 progressor patients. TCR V-J signatures able to tell the groups apart were searched for in a discovery cohort of 90 to 100 patients, of whom around 42 had Graves' ophthalmopathy and roughly 59 had stable Graves' hyperthyroidism. Prospective prediction of ophthalmopathy was tested in an independent validation cohort consisting of roughly 20 hyperthyroidism patients and some 17 patients who later progressed to ophthalmopathy. After blood sampling, hyperthyroidism patients were treated with methimazole at a starting dose of 30 mg daily, and ophthalmopathy patients were treated with high-dose intravenous methylprednisolone. The 85 to 100 discovery patients were randomly split 7:3 into training and test sets. Summary of the overall study and its limitations: No statistical method was used to set the sample size in advance, and investigators knew the group allocation. In validation, the model predicted progression to ophthalmopathy a median of roughly 6.5 months before onset, with approximately 68% sensitivity and just under 75% specificity. A 13 V-J signature model separated ophthalmopathy from stable hyperthyroidism, with approximately 86% sensitivity and roughly 82% specificity in cross-validation and 80%/75% in testing. Most expanded thyroid clonotypes (frequency above 0.001) were also found in blood, which suggests that blood repertoires may mirror thyroid immune responses.

Moderately to severely active disease, a Clinical Activity Score of at least 3, a NOSPECS grade of at least 4, and a duration under 3 months were present in ophthalmopathy patients. Exclusion was applied to patients with uncontrolled infections, other autoimmune diseases, pregnancy or lactation. Diagnoses were established on the basis of clinical symptoms, serum thyroxine and TRAb, thyroid ultrasound, and orbital computed tomography. PBMCs were isolated from about 9.1 ml of fresh peripheral blood by Ficoll-Paque density gradient centrifugation. Trizol reagent was used to extract total RNA, and RNA quality was then checked on an Agilent 2100 Bioanalyzer. Including the terminal cysteine and phenylalanine, the CDR3 comprises 14 residues. Just the 42-base CDR3 DNA is kept, in frame starting at base 1. CDR1 and CDR2, looked up from the germline V gene (reference sequence), are GTSNPN and SVGIG. V was cut back by 0 bases and J by 3 bases, leaving a gap of 9 bases between them.

TCR beta CDR3 regions were amplified from RNA transcripts. A first-round RT-PCR of the TCR CDR3 used the HTBI primer set with the Qiagen OneStep RT-PCR kit. The libraries were constructed in a second round of multiplex PCR and then size-selected and purified. Paired-end sequencing of the libraries was performed with 100 bp reads on an Illumina HiSeq2000. The paper's data handling went like this. SOAPnuke was used to process the raw data, throwing out any read that contained adapters or uncalled bases, had a mean Phred below 15, or lacked an exact constant-primer or identifier match. High-quality paired reads were merged with COPE v1.2.5, and unique nucleotide sequences were defined as clonotypes. Clonotypes were aligned to IMGT TRBV, TRBD and TRBJ reference segments using MiTCR v1.1. The analysis was restricted to V-J combinations with a frequency above 0.0001, which together covered 99% to 99.2% of the repertoires. A TCS score was defined as the ratio between F50 (clonal expansion) and ExV (chaos), using BLOSUM62-based TCRdist between CDR3 peptides within each V-J. Welch's t-statistics and random forest reduced around 520 V-J features to roughly 13, which were used in a naive Bayes classifier (R e1071). TCRdb reanalyzed the raw reads on its own, using fastp at Q25 for trimming and MiXCR for clone calling, and kept in-frame beta chains. CDR3 protein duplicates are merged, each entry listing the most common genes and DNA. TCRdb, rather than the study authors, made the V and J calls. Present in this sample are 450,000 to 600,000 distinct CDR3 sequences, just under 20% of which were seen just once. The top ten clonotypes cover approximately 48% of the sample.

The receptor chain draws on TRBV30 and TRBJ1-5; too little of a D gene remains to name it. The sequence came from a man in his forties with Graves' ophthalmopathy. The source material was blood. The nucleotide sequence reads TGTGCCTGGAGTGTAGCGGGAAACAATCAGCCCCAGCATTTT. Translated, this gives CAWSVAGNNQPQHF.